One sample yielded the 22 T cell receptor beta chains listed below, sequenced in a study of T cells in Graves' hyperthyroidism and ophthalmopathy. The CDR3 regions of TCR beta were amplified from RNA transcripts. Carried out on the TCR CDR3, a first-round RT-PCR used the HTBI primer set. TCRdb independently ran MiXCR on the multiplex PCR reads; one entry per CDR3 protein. The table shows approximately 410,000 distinct CDR3 sequences, with roughly 15% occurring only once. The specimen sequenced was blood. Source of these receptors: a man younger than 35 with Graves' ophthalmopathy.

The table lists this clonotype with many counts. V gene TRBV7-2 combines with J gene TRBJ1-1, with D possibly TRBD1 on 6 matching bases. Trimming shortened V by 1 base and J by 6 bases, and 12 bases separated the two germline ends. This CDR3 region has 14 residues. The germline CDR1 and CDR2 sequences are SGHTA and FQGNSA. CDR3 sequence (DNA): TGTGCCAGCAGCTTAGGTTACAGGGAGGCTGAAGCTTTCTTT. Translating gives CASSLGYREAEAFF.

This clonotype was recorded at least ten times. The chain carries TRBV12-3 or TRBV12-4 and TRBJ2-7, with D unresolved. The CDR3 sequence is 12 residues long. V was pared by 4 bases and J by 7 bases, with 11 bases between. The CDR3 DNA is TGTGCCAGCAGTTCTGGGTGGGGAGAGCAGTACTTC. Protein sequence: CASSSGWGEQYF.

This clonotype appeared many times. The chain carries TRBV3-1 and TRBJ1-5; D may be TRBD1 (6 bases). The CDR3 has 12 residues. The V and J ends lost 7 bases and 5 bases respectively, with 9 bases between them. Germline CDR1 and CDR2: LGHDT and YNNKEL (reference sequence). The CDR3 here is CASTSGDQPQHF. In DNA form, the CDR3 reads TGTGCCAGCACCTCAGGGGATCAGCCCCAGCATTTT.

This clonotype was observed a few times. The chain joins TRBV9 to TRBJ1-1; the D is unclear. The CDR3 contains 12 residues. CDR1 SGDLS and CDR2 YYNGEE come from the germline V gene. V was shortened by 0 bases and J by 3 bases, with 3 bases between the two germline ends. The CDR3 nucleotides read TGTGCCAGCAGCGTAGCGGACACTGAAGCTTTCTTT. Protein: CASSVADTEAFF.

This clonotype was observed many times. The chain joins TRBV6-6 to TRBJ2-5; no definite D call. V was cut by 0 bases and J by 2 bases, with 10 bases left in between. CDR3 length: 15 amino acids. Germline lookup yields CDR1 MNHNY and CDR2 SVGAGI (reference sequence). The chain's CDR3 is CASSYSTINQETQYF. The CDR3 DNA follows: TGTGCCAGCAGTTACTCTACTATAAATCAAGAGACCCAGTACTTC.

This clonotype was counted ten times or more. V is TRBV10-3 and J is TRBJ1-1; the match to TRBD1 covers 7 bases. With 2 bases clipped from V and 7 bases from J, the junction kept 13 bases outside the gene matches. CDR1 and CDR2 from the germline V gene are ENHRY and SYGVKD. This CDR3 has 16 amino acids. The CDR3 is CAISEPYQGGRGEAFF. The CDR3 nucleotides are TGTGCCATCAGTGAGCCATATCAGGGGGGGCGTGGTGAAGCTTTCTTT.

The CDR3 protein is CASSLMRGGYAGELFF. CDR3 nucleotides: TGTGCCAGCAGCTTGATGAGGGGGGGTTACGCCGGGGAGCTGTTTTTT. The chain joins TRBV5-6 to TRBJ2-2, with a possible D match to TRBD2 (7 bases). Germline V gene lookup returns CDR1 SGHDT and CDR2 YYEEEE. Trimming left V 1 base short and J 6 bases short, with 16 bases between. The CDR3 totals 16 residues.

This clonotype was found a few times. In nucleotides, the CDR3 is TGTGCCAGCTCCTCGGGGTTCGCAGATACGCAGTATTTT. Amino acids: CASSSGFADTQYF. This rearrangement joins TRBV6-1 to TRBJ2-3; D might be TRBD2 (5 bases). This CDR3 is built from 13 residues. Trimming removed 8 bases from V and 4 bases from J, with 13 bases in between. The germline V gene has CDR1 MNHNS and CDR2 SASEGT.

The rearrangement links TRBV3-1 to TRBJ2-1; D not certain. The CDR3 runs to 17 residues. Germline loops: CDR1 LGHDT, CDR2 YNNKEL (reference sequence). Trimming removed 6 bases from V and 4 bases from J, with 22 bases in between. CDR3 nucleotide sequence: TGTGCCAGCAGTCACCGGGCGGCAGGCCCTTTTTACAATGAGCAGTTCTTC. Its protein product is CASSHRAAGPFYNEQFF.

This clonotype came up a few times. The J gene is TRBJ1-2, the V gene TRBV12-3 or TRBV12-4; D not resolved. The CDR3 contains 12 residues. Trimming cost V 2 bases and J 5 bases, with 6 bases left between them. CDR3 sequence: CASSLQEYGYTF. Here the CDR3 DNA reads TGTGCCAGCAGTTTACAAGAATATGGCTACACCTTC.

This clonotype was counted many times. The chain employs TRBV24-1 and TRBJ1-1; D is unclear. Germline CDR1 KGHDR, CDR2 SFDVKD. Trimming removed 4 bases from V and 6 bases from J, with 11 bases in between. The CDR3 is made up of 13 amino acids. The DNA for the CDR3 is TGTGCCACCAGTGAGGGGTCGAGGGCTGAAGCTTTCTTT. Residues: CATSEGSRAEAFF.

The chain combines TRBV19 with TRBJ2-5; 11 bases are a match to TRBD2. The CDR3 loop spans 15 amino acids. Germline V CDR1 and CDR2: LNHDA, SQIVND (reference sequence). V gave up 6 bases and J gave up 5 bases; unmatched junction bases: 8. The CDR3 sequence: CASRPTSGTGETQYF. The CDR3 DNA sequence: TGTGCCAGTAGGCCGACTAGCGGGACCGGGGAGACCCAGTACTTC.

This clonotype was seen at least ten times. J is TRBJ1-2 and V is TRBV2; D gene uncertain. The CDR3 loop spans 12 amino acids. V lost 10 bases, J lost 1 base, and 10 bases lay in between. Per germline, CDR1 SNHLY and CDR2 FYNNEI. The CDR3 sequence: CATKPSNYGYTF. The CDR3 region has the DNA TGTGCCACCAAGCCCAGTAACTATGGCTACACCTTC.

This clonotype was detected many times. This rearrangement joins TRBV28 to TRBJ2-1; D gene ambiguous. This CDR3 contains 13 residues. Trimming left V 3 bases short and J 10 bases short, with 13 bases between. Looked up from germline, CDR1 is MDHEN and CDR2 is SYDVKM. Here the CDR3 reads CASSFVLSAEQFF. The CDR3 region has the DNA TGTGCCAGCAGTTTTGTTTTGTCGGCCGAGCAGTTCTTC.

As for this clonotype: The junction and the germline gene differ at one end; a read error may be behind it. J is TRBJ2-5 and V is TRBV6-1; TRBD2 matches at 12 bases. This CDR3 spans 17 amino acids. Germline CDR1 is MNHNS and CDR2 is SASEGT. Written as DNA, the CDR3 is TGTGCCACCAGTGATTTGGCTAGCGGGGGGGCCTTCGAGACCCAGTACTTC. It encodes CATSDLASGGAFETQYF.

This clonotype was found many times. The rearrangement links TRBV2 to TRBJ1-5; 10 positions match TRBD1. The ends lost 5 bases at V and 1 base at J; junction bases unmatched: 2. The CDR3 totals 15 residues. Germline V gives CDR1 SNHLY, CDR2 FYNNEI. DNA of the CDR3: TGTGCCAGCAGTCGGGACAGGGGAAGCAATCAGCCCCAGCATTTT. Its protein is CASSRDRGSNQPQHF.

This clonotype showed up just a few times. The CDR3 protein is CASSRWPSDTQYF. The CDR3 DNA follows: TGTGCCAGCAGCCGGTGGCCCAGTGATACGCAGTATTTT. The gene calls are TRBV12-3 or TRBV12-4 and TRBJ2-3; no reliable D call. The germline V and J ends were trimmed by 6 bases and 6 bases, with 13 bases remaining between them. The CDR3 loop spans 13 amino acids.

This clonotype has ten or more counts. The V gene is TRBV6-1, the J gene TRBJ2-1, with 9 bases aligning to TRBD2. The V gene's germline CDR1 is MNHNS and CDR2 SASEGT. This CDR3 spans 16 amino acids. After removal of 3 bases from V and 7 bases from J, the junction contained 10 bases not matched to a gene. The CDR3, as DNA: TGTGCCAGCAGTGATGGGCTAGCGGGGCCTCGGAATGAGCAGTTCTTC. Translation gives CASSDGLAGPRNEQFF.

In DNA form, the CDR3 reads TGTGCCAGCAGTGAAACAGGGGACTACGAGCAGTACTTC. This gives the protein CASSETGDYEQYF. The rearrangement joins TRBV25-1 to TRBJ2-7; 7 nucleotides align to TRBD1. Per the germline V gene, CDR1 is MGHDK and CDR2 is SYGVNS. V lost 2 bases, J lost 3 bases, and 1 base stayed unmatched. CDR3 length equals 13 residues.

This clonotype was picked up many times. The rearrangement uses TRBV19 and TRBJ1-1; D is possibly TRBD1 (5 bases). CDR1 LNHDA and CDR2 SQIVND come from the germline V gene (reference sequence). Trimming cost V 4 bases and J 5 bases, with 11 bases left between them. This CDR3 region has 13 residues. The DNA for the CDR3 is TGTGCCAGTAGTAGCCAGGGAAGGACTGAAGCTTTCTTT. Translated: CASSSQGRTEAFF.

The chain employs TRBV2 and TRBJ2-3; D possibly corresponds to TRBD1 (6 bases). CDR1 SNHLY and CDR2 FYNNEI come from the germline V gene. The CDR3 is 17 amino acids. Trimming stripped 0 bases from V and 6 bases from J, with 19 bases between. CDR3 DNA sequence: TGTGCCAGCAGTGAAGCTTCGACTGGCAGGGGTTGGGATACGCAGTATTTT. Protein product: CASSEASTGRGWDTQYF.

This clonotype has ten or more counts. The chain combines TRBV6-5 with TRBJ1-2; TRBD1 agrees at 11 bases. The CDR3 length is 16 residues. Germline V gene sequence: CDR1 MNHEY, CDR2 SVGAGI. Trimming removed 2 bases from V and 8 bases from J; junction bases left unmatched: 10. As DNA, the CDR3 is TGTGCCAGCAGTTACACGCCGGGACAGGGGGTGATCGGCTACACCTTC. Protein: CASSYTPGQGVIGYTF.